This T cell receptor (beta chain) was captured in a study of cytomegalovirus exposure and HLA in healthy donors. Germline CDR1 is SGHRS and CDR2 is YFSETQ. With V trimmed by 7 bases and J by 0 bases, 8 bases remained unmatched. The CDR3 totals 15 residues. Broader study findings: Cytomegalovirus association was listed for approximately 160 TCR beta chains.

On this clone itself: Its antigen is undetermined.

Amplification used 60 Vbeta primers and 13 Jbeta primers. Sequenced by immunoSEQ multiplex PCR; TCRdb stores in-frame clones only, minus some. The repertoire includes about 100,000 clones, 65% to 85% of them detected once, and 2.5% to 3.5% sits in the top ten. The sequence came from a female donor in good health and CMV-seropositive. Sequencing was performed on PBMCs. This chain joins TRBV5-1 and TRBJ1-1, with 8 bases lining up with TRBD1. Written as DNA, the CDR3 is TGCGCCAGCGGTACAGGGGGTATCGTGAACACTGAAGCTTTCTTT. Translating it yields CASGTGGIVNTEAFF.